In this sample, the clone carrying this T cell receptor (beta chain) turned up a few times. No antigen is known for it. The PCR was carried out with 60 Vbeta primers and 13 Jbeta primers. Method: immunoSEQ multiplex PCR; TCRdb's copy keeps in-frame clones and lacks some. The data hold over 80,000 clones, with 75% to 80% observed a single time. CDR1 and CDR2 (germline): SNHLY, FYNNEI. CDR3 length equals 13 residues. The V end was cut by 6 bases, the J end by 6 bases, with 11 bases between. Among the donors, all were healthy bone marrow donors. The data were obtained in a study of cytomegalovirus exposure and HLA in healthy donors. Study overall: Approximately 170 million T cells yielded more than 90 million unique TCR beta sequences in earlier analysis. Overall study results and limits: Excluded: some indistinguishable V segments such as TRBV6-2 and TRBV6-3. Presence/absence comparisons presumed near-even sequencing depth among donors.

The specimen was PBMCs. The V gene is TRBV2, the J gene TRBJ1-4; tentative D call: TRBD1 (6 bases). The receptor was derived from a female donor in good health and CMV-seronegative. The CDR3 protein is CASRQGKYEKLFF. In DNA form, the CDR3 reads TGTGCCAGCAGGCAGGGGAAGTATGAAAAACTGTTTTTT.